A single sample gave rise to the 8 T cell receptor beta chains below, sequenced in a study of T cell responses to AZD1222 COVID-19 vaccine. The table came from immunoSEQ multiplex PCR; TCRdb's copy has only in-frame clones and leaves some out. Among 110,000 to 150,000 clones listed, 90% to 95% were seen once. The source material was peripheral blood, sampled on day 0 of MenACWY control vaccination. The source of these receptors is an adult in good health.

The rearrangement links TRBV25-1 to TRBJ1-4; TRBD1 agrees at 9 bases. Germline V gene data show CDR1 as MGHDK and CDR2 as SYGVNS. The length of the CDR3 is 16 residues. Trimming removed 5 bases from V and 3 bases from J; junction bases left unmatched: 7. The CDR3 protein is CASSNTGGAANEKLFF. The CDR3 bases are TGTGCCAGCAGTAACACAGGGGGCGCAGCTAATGAAAAACTGTTTTTT.

Here the CDR3 DNA reads TGCGCCAGCAGCAAGCGGGAGTTGAATGAGCAGTTCTTC. This translates into CASSKRELNEQFF. The chain links TRBV5-1 to TRBJ2-1; 8 bases align to TRBD2. The CDR3 has 13 amino acids. Per germline, CDR1 SGHRS and CDR2 YFSETQ. V gave up 4 bases and J gave up 7 bases; unmatched junction bases: 4.

This chain connects TRBV28 to TRBJ1-2; D uncertain. V lost 6 bases and J lost 2, with 10 bases in between. The CDR3 covers 13 residues. Germline V gene data show CDR1 as MDHEN and CDR2 as SYDVKM. The CDR3 here is CASSLGRNYGYTF. Written as DNA, the CDR3 is TGTGCCAGCAGCCTCGGCAGGAACTATGGCTACACCTTC.

In its sample, this clone was seen once. The rearrangement links TRBV6-5 to TRBJ2-7, with a weak D call TRBD2 (5 bases). Germline CDR1 is MNHEY and CDR2 is SVGAGI. The CDR3 totals 16 residues. V shed 2 bases and J shed 2 bases, with 16 bases lying between them. The CDR3 coding sequence is TGTGCCAGCAGTTACCGCGGGCGCGCACAGCCCTACGAGCAGTACTTC. Amino acid sequence: CASSYRGRAQPYEQYF.

The rearrangement joins TRBV4-1 to TRBJ1-2; D is ambiguous. CDR3 length: 14 residues. CDR1 and CDR2 from the germline V gene are MGHRA and YSYEKL. Deletions cut 1 base from V and 2 bases from J, with 8 bases between. The CDR3 DNA sequence: TGCGCCAGCAGCCAAGTTGGCAGCAACTATGGCTACACCTTC. This translates into CASSQVGSNYGYTF.

The chain carries TRBV6-6 and TRBJ2-5; D unclear. This CDR3 is 11 amino acids long. The V gene's germline CDR1 is MNHNY and CDR2 SVGAGI (reference sequence). The V gene lost 7 bases and the J gene lost 2 bases, with 5 bases spanning the gap. CDR3 coding DNA: TGTGCCAGCACCGATCAAGAGACCCAGTACTTC. This gives the protein CASTDQETQYF.

The chain is built from TRBV6-5 and TRBJ1-5; D unclear. Germline assignment: CDR1 MNHEY and CDR2 SVGAGI. Between the trimmed V and J ends, which lost 5 bases and 2 bases, there was a span of 13 bases. The CDR3 is made up of 15 amino acids. This CDR3 is CASSPRGAGNQPQHF. The CDR3 DNA sequence: TGTGCCAGCAGTCCCCGTGGCGCGGGCAATCAGCCCCAGCATTTT.

The rearrangement uses TRBV11-3 and TRBJ2-1, with 10 nucleotides matching TRBD1. This CDR3 spans 15 amino acids. Germline CDR1 SGHNT, CDR2 YENEEA. With 1 base clipped from V and 8 bases from J, the junction kept 5 bases outside the gene matches. The CDR3 coding sequence is TGTGCCAGCAGCTTAGGGGACAGGGGTAGGGATGAGCAGTTCTTC. Amino acid sequence: CASSLGDRGRDEQFF.